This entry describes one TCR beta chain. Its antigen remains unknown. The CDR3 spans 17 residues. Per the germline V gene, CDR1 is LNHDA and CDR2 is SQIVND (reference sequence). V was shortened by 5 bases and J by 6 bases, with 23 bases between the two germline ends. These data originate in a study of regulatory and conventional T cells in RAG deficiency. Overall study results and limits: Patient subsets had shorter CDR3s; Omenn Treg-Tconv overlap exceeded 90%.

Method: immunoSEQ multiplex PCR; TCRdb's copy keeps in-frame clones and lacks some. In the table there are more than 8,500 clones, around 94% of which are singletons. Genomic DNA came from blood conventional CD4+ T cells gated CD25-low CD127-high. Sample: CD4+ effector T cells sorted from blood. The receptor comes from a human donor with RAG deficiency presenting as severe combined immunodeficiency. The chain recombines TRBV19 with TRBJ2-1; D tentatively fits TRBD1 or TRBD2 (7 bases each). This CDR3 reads CASSPEDRDWGGNEQFF. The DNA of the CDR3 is TGTGCCAGTAGTCCCGAAGACAGGGACTGGGGGGGCAATGAGCAGTTCTTC.